A single sample gave rise to the 31 T cell receptor beta chains below, sequenced in a study of T cells in Graves' hyperthyroidism and ophthalmopathy. Amplification of TCR beta CDR3 regions was performed using RNA transcripts as template. First-round RT-PCR targeting the TCR CDR3 was performed with the HTBI primer set. MiXCR was run by TCRdb on the multiplex PCR reads, yielding one entry per CDR3 protein. Here the sample spans about 410,000 distinct CDR3 sequences, roughly 14% being singletons. Material: blood. These receptors originate from a man younger than 30 with Graves' ophthalmopathy.

The gene calls are TRBV9 and TRBJ2-5; D may be TRBD2 (6 bases). V was pared by 0 bases and J by 5 bases, with 11 bases between. Germline CDR1 and CDR2: SGDLS and YYNGEE. CDR3 length: 14 residues. CDR3 bases: TGTGCCAGCAGCGTAGCTAGTGGAGGGGAGACCCAGTACTTC. Protein: CASSVASGGETQYF.

V is TRBV29-1 and J is TRBJ1-4; D might be TRBD1 (5 bases). The V and J ends lost 3 bases and 4 bases respectively, with 15 bases between them. The length of the CDR3 is 15 residues. Per germline, CDR1 SQVTM and CDR2 ANQGSEA. CDR3 bases: TGCAGCGTTGACATTCTGGGGACGGGTAATGAAAAACTGTTTTTT. Translating gives CSVDILGTGNEKLFF. Drawing the rest from reference TRBV29-1 and TRBJ1-4, the complete variable domain is SAVISQKPSRDICQRGTSLTIQCQVDSQVTMMFWYRQQPGQSLTLIATANQGSEATYESGFVIDKFPISRPNLTFSTLTVSNMSPEDSSIYLCSVDILGTGNEKLFFGSGTQLSVL.

In this sample, this clonotype turned up many times. Given a much more abundant clone one base away, this may be a read error. V usage is TRBV11-1 and J usage is TRBJ2-3; 7 nucleotides match TRBD2. The V gene's germline CDR1 is SGHAT and CDR2 FQDESV (reference sequence). With 5 bases clipped from V and 2 bases from J, the junction kept 4 bases outside the gene matches. The CDR3 loop spans 14 amino acids. In DNA, the CDR3 is TGTGCCAGCAGCGAACTAGCGTTCACAGATACGCAGTATTTT. The encoded protein is CASSELAFTDTQYF.

This clonotype showed up many times. The chain couples TRBV27 to TRBJ2-7; D is perhaps TRBD1 (5 bases). Trimming removed 5 bases from V and 3 bases from J, with 11 bases in between. Germline CDR1 MNHEY, CDR2 SMNVEV (reference sequence). The CDR3 is made up of 13 amino acids. CDR3 bases: TGTGCCAGCAGTCCCGTCGACAGCTACGAGCAGTACTTC. This gives the protein CASSPVDSYEQYF.

This clonotype was detected many times. The chain carries TRBV6-2 or TRBV6-3 and TRBJ2-7; D is possibly TRBD2 (5 bases). The CDR3 spans 16 residues. The V gene's germline CDR1 is MNHEY and CDR2 SVGEGT. Trimming removed 0 bases from V and 0 bases from J, with 12 bases in between. The CDR3: CASSYSRAGLSYEQYF. The CDR3, as DNA: TGTGCCAGCAGTTACTCGAGGGCGGGCCTCTCCTACGAGCAGTACTTC.

In DNA, the CDR3 is TGTGCCAGCAGCTCGATGGGATATCCCCAGCATTTT. Translation gives CASSSMGYPQHF. The chain uses TRBV5-8 and TRBJ1-5; D unresolved. V was clipped by 3 bases and J by 10 bases, with 11 bases between them. The germline gives CDR1 SGHTS, CDR2 YDEGEE. The CDR3 loop spans 12 amino acids. Full variable domain (rest looked up from reference TRBV5-8 and TRBJ1-5): EAGVTQSPTHLIKTRGQQATLRCSPISGHTSVYWYQQALGLGLQFLLWYDEGEERNRGNFPPRFSGRQFPNYSSELNVNALELEDSALYLCASSSMGYPQHFGDGTRLSIL.

This clonotype was counted between two and nine times. The chain employs TRBV9 and TRBJ1-1, with TRBD1 as a possible D gene (5 bases). Germline CDR1 and CDR2: SGDLS and YYNGEE. Trimming cost V 4 bases and J 4 bases, with 17 bases left between them. The CDR3 has 15 amino acids. CDR3 DNA: TGTGCCAGCAGCCTGAGCCCGGCCGGGGGCACTGAAGCTTTCTTT. This translates into CASSLSPAGGTEAFF. Looking up the rest from reference TRBV9 and TRBJ1-1 gives the full variable domain: DSGVTQTPKHLITATGQRVTLRCSPRSGDLSVYWYQQSLDQGLQFLIQYYNGEERAKGNILERFSAQQFPDLHSELNLSSLELGDSALYFCASSLSPAGGTEAFFGQGTRLTVV.

This clonotype has a count of ten or more. The V call is TRBV2, the J call TRBJ2-5; the match to TRBD1 covers 9 bases. Germline V gene sequence: CDR1 SNHLY, CDR2 FYNNEI. V lost 2 bases to trimming and J lost 4 bases; unmatched junction nucleotides: 2. The CDR3 loop spans 14 amino acids. DNA of the CDR3: TGTGCCAGCAGTGAAAGGGGACAGGGAGAGACCCAGTACTTC. It specifies CASSERGQGETQYF.

The table lists this clonotype with many counts. The V and J genes are TRBV10-3 and TRBJ2-5; TRBD1 aligns across 8 bases. Germline CDR1 ENHRY, CDR2 SYGVKD. The CDR3 is 15 residues long. Trimming cost V 6 bases and J 3 bases; bases outside gene matches: 9. This chain's CDR3 is CAISVTWTGKETQYF. CDR3 DNA: TGTGCCATCAGCGTAACTTGGACAGGGAAAGAGACCCAGTACTTC.

Many counts were recorded for this clonotype. The chain uses TRBV10-3 and TRBJ2-7; D might be TRBD2 (5 bases). Trimming took off 11 bases at V and 5 bases at J, with 13 bases between the two ends. This CDR3 region has 11 residues. CDR1 is ENHRY, CDR2 SYGVKD, per germline. CDR3 amino acids: CAVSGSHEQYF. For the CDR3, the DNA is TGTGCCGTGTCGGGGTCCCACGAGCAGTACTTC.

This clonotype was counted between two and nine times. This chain connects TRBV5-1 to TRBJ1-1; D not resolved. Trimming cost V 4 bases and J 5 bases, with 15 bases left between them. Per germline, CDR1 SGHRS and CDR2 YFSETQ. The CDR3 is 14 residues long. CDR3 residues: CASSGQAAKTEAFF. CDR3 bases: TGCGCCAGCAGCGGGCAGGCGGCGAAAACTGAAGCTTTCTTT.

This clonotype was picked up a small number of times. The genes are TRBV7-6 and TRBJ1-5; D is ambiguous. Germline CDR1 SGHVS, CDR2 FNYEAQ. There are 11 residues in the CDR3. V gave up 8 bases and J gave up 10 bases, with 12 bases separating them. The CDR3 region is CASLLWGPQHF. In nucleotides, the CDR3 is TGTGCCAGCCTACTGTGGGGACCCCAGCATTTT.

This clonotype was observed at least ten times. V usage is TRBV2 and J usage is TRBJ1-1, with D uncertain. V shed 8 bases and J shed 2 bases, with 6 bases lying between them. This CDR3 comprises 11 residues. Germline assignment: CDR1 SNHLY and CDR2 FYNNEI. The CDR3 DNA sequence: TGTGCCAGCCTAGCAAACACTGAAGCTTTCTTT. This translates into CASLANTEAFF.

Details on this clonotype: A much bigger clone sits one base away, suggesting this may be a read error. The chain carries TRBV2 and TRBJ2-1, with D tentatively TRBD2 (5 bases). With the DNA end fitting TRBJ2-7 better, the J assignment may be wrong. CDR3 size: 13 residues. Germline V gives CDR1 SNHLY, CDR2 FYNNEI. The CDR3 loop reads CASSLSLANEQYF. CDR3 nucleotide sequence: TGTGCCAGCAGCTTAAGCCTAGCCAATGAGCAGTACTTC.

This clonotype occurred many times. The rearrangement joins TRBV20-1 to TRBJ2-5; D might be TRBD2 (6 bases). In germline, CDR1 is DFQATT, CDR2 SNEGSKA (reference sequence). CDR3 size: 13 residues. V lost 3 bases and J lost 5, with 13 bases in between. In DNA, the CDR3 is TGCAGTGCTAGCTCTAACCGGGGGGAGACCCAGTACTTC. Translated: CSASSNRGETQYF.

The chain links TRBV6-1 to TRBJ1-5, with D unresolved. CDR1 is MNHNS and CDR2 is SASEGT in the germline V gene. The CDR3 is made up of 15 amino acids. V was trimmed by 6 bases and J by 7 bases, leaving 19 bases between them. This chain's CDR3 is CASRDWVPEGQPQHF. The CDR3 region has the DNA TGTGCCAGCAGGGACTGGGTACCCGAAGGGCAGCCCCAGCATTTT.

The J gene is TRBJ2-3, the V gene TRBV14; TRBD2 aligns across 13 bases. CDR3 size: 16 residues. Germline V gene sequence: CDR1 SGHDN, CDR2 FVKESK. V lost 4 bases to trimming and J lost 2 bases; unmatched junction nucleotides: 3. In nucleotides, the CDR3 is TGTGCCAGCAGCCTACTAGCGGGGGGGTACACAGATACGCAGTATTTT. Amino acid sequence: CASSLLAGGYTDTQYF.

A note on this clonotype: A much larger clonotype is one base distant, so this may be a read error. The rearrangement links TRBV27 to TRBJ2-7; D ambiguous. This CDR3 is 13 amino acids long. The V gene lost 8 bases and the J gene lost 9 bases, with 20 bases spanning the gap. The V gene's germline CDR1 is MNHEY and CDR2 SMNVEV (reference sequence). CDR3 sequence: CASSPRPWWRQYF. The CDR3 coding sequence is TGTGCCAGCTCCCCTCGACCGTGGTGGCGGCAGTACTTC.

This clonotype was counted only a few times. V is TRBV24-1 and J is TRBJ2-7, with 9 bases lining up with TRBD1. The CDR3 runs to 12 residues. With V trimmed by 9 bases and J by 7 bases, 6 bases remained unmatched. The V gene's germline CDR1 is KGHDR and CDR2 SFDVKD. CDR3: CATFGTGKEQYF. CDR3 coding DNA: TGTGCCACCTTTGGGACAGGGAAGGAGCAGTACTTC.

The sample holds many counts of this clonotype. V usage is TRBV11-2 and J usage is TRBJ2-1; D possibly corresponds to TRBD2 (6 bases). With 1 base removed from V and 6 bases from J, the gap between germline ends came to 25 bases. Germline V gives CDR1 SGHAT, CDR2 FQNNGV. The CDR3 is made up of 19 amino acids. CDR3 sequence: CASSLATGGFGSGFNEQFF. CDR3 bases: TGTGCCAGCAGCTTAGCAACAGGAGGTTTCGGGAGTGGGTTCAATGAGCAGTTCTTC.

This clonotype was counted a few times. The rearrangement uses TRBV19 and TRBJ2-1; 8 bases are a match to TRBD1. Trimming removed 6 bases from V and 3 bases from J; junction bases left unmatched: 4. Germline loops: CDR1 LNHDA, CDR2 SQIVND (reference sequence). The CDR3 is made up of 14 amino acids. In nucleotides, the CDR3 is TGTGCCAGTAGCCCGGACAGGGTCTACAATGAGCAGTTCTTC. This sequence encodes CASSPDRVYNEQFF.

The CDR3 bases are TGTGCCAGCAGCTACCTGGACCGGGACAGGGTTCACATTCAGTACTTC. Its protein is CASSYLDRDRVHIQYF. V usage is TRBV5-6 and J usage is TRBJ2-4; 9 bases match TRBD1. CDR1 and CDR2 (germline): SGHDT, YYEEEE. V was clipped by 3 bases and J by 8 bases; unmatched bases: 12. This CDR3 contains 16 residues.

V usage is TRBV27 and J usage is TRBJ2-1; TRBD1 matches at 11 bases. J gave up 11 bases and V 6 bases, and 6 bases lay outside the gene matches. Germline values: CDR1 MNHEY, CDR2 SMNVEV (reference sequence). This CDR3 has 13 amino acids. The CDR3 reads CASSIGQGAKQFF. The CDR3 coding sequence is TGTGCCAGCAGCATCGGACAGGGGGCGAAGCAGTTCTTC.

The sample holds many counts of this clonotype. The chain couples TRBV7-8 to TRBJ2-1; 11 nucleotides align to TRBD2. V lost 1 base to trimming and J lost 8 bases; unmatched junction nucleotides: 4. CDR1 is SGHVS, CDR2 FQNEAQ, per germline. The CDR3 consists of 15 residues. The CDR3 loop reads CASSLELAGVYEQFF. In DNA, the CDR3 is TGTGCCAGCAGCTTAGAACTAGCGGGGGTGTATGAGCAGTTCTTC.

This sequence joins TRBV27 and TRBJ2-7, with D possibly called TRBD1 or TRBD2 (6 bases each). The germline V gene has CDR1 MNHEY and CDR2 SMNVEV (reference sequence). The CDR3 loop spans 15 amino acids. V was pared by 7 bases and J by 1 base, with 17 bases between. CDR3 protein: CASMGGGEPSYEQYF. Here the CDR3 DNA reads TGTGCCAGCATGGGGGGCGGGGAGCCATCCTACGAGCAGTACTTC.

This clonotype was detected ten times or more. The chain links TRBV12-3 or TRBV12-4 to TRBJ1-2; D is undetermined. The CDR3 length is 15 residues. The V gene lost 2 bases and the J gene lost 5 bases, with 15 bases spanning the gap. CDR3 DNA: TGTGCCAGCAGTTTACCTGGAGACACCTCTTATGGCTACACCTTC. Translating gives CASSLPGDTSYGYTF.

This clonotype showed up just once. A much bigger clone sits one base away, suggesting this may be a read error. V is TRBV5-6 and J is TRBJ1-1; D is ambiguous. The germline CDR1 and CDR2 sequences are SGHDT and YYEEEE. The CDR3 consists of 15 residues. V dropped 4 bases and J dropped 2 bases, with 15 bases sitting between them. The DNA of the CDR3 is TGTGCCAGCAGCATGGCCGAATATAAAAACACTGAAGCTTTCTTT. It translates to CASSMAEYKNTEAFF. The complete variable domain, with remaining parts taken from reference TRBV5-6 and TRBJ1-1, reads DAGVTQSPTHLIKTRGQQVTLRCSPKSGHDTVSWYQQALGQGPQFIFQYYEEEERQRGNFPDRFSGHQFPNYSSELNVNALLLGDSALYLCASSMAEYKNTEAFFGQGTRLTVV.

This clonotype has only a few counts. This chain connects TRBV5-1 to TRBJ2-7; D ambiguous. The CDR3 runs 15 residues. The germline V gene has CDR1 SGHRS and CDR2 YFSETQ. Trimming cost V 6 bases and J 0 bases, with 16 bases left between them. The CDR3 here is CASNSLTRSSYEQYF. CDR3 in DNA: TGCGCCAGCAACTCCTTAACGAGGAGCTCCTACGAGCAGTACTTC.

This clonotype was found many times. The chain combines TRBV6-1 with TRBJ2-7; no definite D call. Looked up from germline, CDR1 is MNHNS and CDR2 is SASEGT. V gave up 6 bases and J gave up 5 bases, with 8 bases separating them. The CDR3 has 11 residues. The CDR3 coding sequence is TGTGCCAGCAGAACCGCCCACGAGCAGTACTTC. Translation gives CASRTAHEQYF.

At least ten counts were recorded for this clonotype. This chain connects TRBV29-1 to TRBJ2-1; D uncertain. The germline V gene encodes CDR1 SQVTM and CDR2 ANQGSEA. The CDR3 has 11 residues. V lost 2 bases and J lost 6, with 5 bases in between. The DNA of the CDR3 is TGCAGCGTTGAACGTCTCAATGAGCAGTTCTTC. Translating it yields CSVERLNEQFF.

This clonotype was seen at least ten times. The chain carries TRBV2 and TRBJ1-2; TRBD1 might be the D (6 bases). V lost 7 bases, J lost 8 bases, and 14 bases lay in between. The CDR3 has 12 amino acids. CDR1 and CDR2 (germline): SNHLY, FYNNEI. The CDR3 sequence: CASTRGGDGYTF. CDR3 DNA sequence: TGTGCCAGCACTAGAGGGGGGGACGGCTACACCTTC.